The clone carrying this T cell receptor (beta chain) was seen repeatedly, ten times or more. The germline V gene encodes CDR1 DFQATT and CDR2 SNEGSKA (reference sequence). The CDR3 length is 15 residues. V trimming: 1 base; J trimming: 5 bases; junction bases outside the gene matches: 10. TCRdb analysed the 5' RACE reads with MiXCR anew, one entry per CDR3 protein. The repertoire holds about 120,000 distinct CDR3 sequences, more than 9% seen once, with about 15% in the top ten. The time point denotes: blood at routine non-recurrence follow-up after resection. The sequenced material consisted of unsorted whole RNA from tumor, nontumor lung or frozen PBMC. The sample originates from a study of spatial heterogeneity in lung cancer. Study overall: Donation came from some 72 patients with untreated early-stage non-small cell lung cancer. Detected beta-chain sequences consistently exceeded alpha-chain sequences.

The sample here was PBMCs, taken at follow-up. This sequence originates from a male donor with early-stage non-small cell lung cancer. The rearrangement joins TRBV20-1 to TRBJ1-2; 7 bases are shared with TRBD1. The CDR3, as DNA: TGCAGTGCTAGAGTCCCGGGACAGCTTTTTTATGGCTACACCTTC. It yields the protein CSARVPGQLFYGYTF.